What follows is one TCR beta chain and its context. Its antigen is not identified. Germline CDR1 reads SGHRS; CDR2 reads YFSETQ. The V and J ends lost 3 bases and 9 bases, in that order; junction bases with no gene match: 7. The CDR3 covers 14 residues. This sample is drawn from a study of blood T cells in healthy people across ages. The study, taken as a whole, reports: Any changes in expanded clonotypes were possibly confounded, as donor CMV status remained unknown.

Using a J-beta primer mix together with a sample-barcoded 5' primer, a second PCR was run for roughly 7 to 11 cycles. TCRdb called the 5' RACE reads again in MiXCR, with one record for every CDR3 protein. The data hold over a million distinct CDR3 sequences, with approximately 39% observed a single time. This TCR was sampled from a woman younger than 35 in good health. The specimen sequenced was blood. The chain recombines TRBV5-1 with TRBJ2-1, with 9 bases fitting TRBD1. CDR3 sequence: CASSWGTGWFEQFF. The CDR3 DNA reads TGCGCCAGCAGCTGGGGGACAGGGTGGTTTGAGCAGTTCTTC. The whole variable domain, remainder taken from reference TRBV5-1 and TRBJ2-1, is KAGVTQTPRYLIKTRGQQVTLSCSPISGHRSVSWYQQTPGQGLQFLFEYFSETQRNKGNFPGRFSGRQFSNSRSEMNVSTLELGDSALYLCASSWGTGWFEQFFGPGTRLTVL.